This is a list of T cell receptor beta chains from one sample in a study of blood T cell repertoires in COVID-19. Method: immunoSEQ multiplex PCR; TCRdb's copy keeps in-frame clones and lacks some. The data contain more than 14,000 clones, approximately 83% of them singletons. Material: peripheral blood. These receptors all come from a human donor in a cohort sampled during active COVID-19. The CDR3 runs from the conserved cysteine through the conserved F or W. D genes are given only for firm matches. A row's size may be missing; if present it is once, few, many or a size class.

clone_size j_call v_call d_call cdr3_aa cdr3_nt
. TRBJ2-3 TRBV25-1 TRBD2 CASSEFSGGAEDTQYF TGTGCCAGCAGTGAATTCTCGGGGGGGGCCGAAGATACGCAGTATTTT
. TRBJ2-3 TRBV4-2 . CASSRDSFTDTQYF TGTGCCAGCAGCAGGGACTCATTCACAGATACGCAGTATTTT
. TRBJ2-6 TRBV5-1 . CASSLDPQGSGANVLTF TGCGCCAGCAGCTTGGACCCCCAGGGCTCTGGGGCCAACGTCCTGACTTTC
. TRBJ2-6 TRBV6-2/TRBV6-3 . CASSYGASGANVLTF TGTGCCAGCAGTTACGGGGCCTCTGGGGCCAACGTCCTGACTTTC
. TRBJ1-6 TRBV10-3 . CAISDGGVGGSPLHF TGTGCCATCAGTGACGGGGGAGTTGGAGGTTCACCCCTCCACTTT
. TRBJ1-2 TRBV5-4 . CASSFRRSYTF TGTGCCAGCAGCTTCCGCAGGAGCTACACCTTC
. TRBJ1-2 TRBV18 TRBD1 CASSPLDRVGYGYTF TGTGCCAGCTCACCACTCGACAGGGTAGGCTATGGCTACACCTTC
. TRBJ2-2 TRBV5-1 . CASSLAHNTGELFF TGCGCCAGCAGCTTGGCACACAACACCGGGGAGCTGTTTTTT
. TRBJ2-1 TRBV9 . CASSVGYNEQFF TGTGCCAGCAGCGTCGGCTACAATGAGCAGTTCTTC
. TRBJ2-1 TRBV14 . CASSQVAGYNEQFF TGTGCCAGCAGCCAAGTCGCAGGTTACAATGAGCAGTTCTTC
. TRBJ2-7 TRBV10-2 . CASSGAGVGEQYF TGCGCCAGCAGTGGGGCCGGGGTTGGTGAGCAGTACTTC
. TRBJ2-3 TRBV7-2 . CASSLVAGDTDTQYF TGTGCCAGCAGCTTAGTCGCAGGGGACACAGATACGCAGTATTTT
. TRBJ2-3 TRBV20-1 TRBD2 CSASSWVAGAVRADTQYF TGCAGTGCTAGTTCGTGGGTAGCGGGGGCAGTTCGTGCAGATACGCAGTATTTT
. TRBJ2-5 TRBV9 TRBD1 CASSPTGTGSETQYF TGTGCCAGCAGCCCGACCGGGACAGGGAGCGAGACCCAGTACTTC
. TRBJ2-7 TRBV2 . CASSFPREPYEQYF TGTGCCAGCAGTTTCCCCAGGGAACCCTACGAGCAGTACTTC
. TRBJ1-1 TRBV3-1/TRBV3-2 TRBD1 CASSRTDRVGTEAFF TGTGCCAGCAGCCGAACGGACAGGGTGGGAACTGAAGCTTTCTTT
few TRBJ1-5 TRBV19 TRBD1 CASSDGQAVSNQPQHF TGTGCCAGTAGTGATGGACAGGCTGTGAGCAATCAGCCCCAGCATTTT
. TRBJ2-2 TRBV9 . CASSVGGGGGSGELFF TGTGCCAGCAGCGTAGGAGGAGGGGGAGGGTCCGGGGAGCTGTTTTTT
. TRBJ1-2 TRBV7-2 TRBD1 CASYDRGLDYGYTF TGTGCCAGCTACGACAGGGGGCTGGACTATGGCTACACCTTC
once TRBJ1-2 TRBV9 TRBD1 CASSENRGAYGYTF TGTGCCAGCAGCGAAAACAGGGGGGCCTATGGCTACACCTTC
few TRBJ2-7 TRBV27 TRBD1 CASSEEIGTGVLEQYF TGTGCCAGCAGTGAAGAGATTGGGACAGGGGTCCTCGAGCAGTACTTC
. TRBJ2-1 TRBV5-1 TRBD2 CATTISGGVGNEQFF TGCGCCACCACAATAAGCGGGGGGGTAGGAAATGAGCAGTTCTTC
once TRBJ1-3 TRBV27 TRBD1 CASSLLAPGQGANSGNTIYF TGTGCCAGCAGTTTATTGGCCCCGGGACAGGGGGCGAATTCTGGAAACACCATATATTTT
. TRBJ1-1 TRBV21-1 . CASSQVSGTEAFF TGTGCCAGCAGCCAAGTAAGCGGGACTGAAGCTTTCTTT
once TRBJ2-2 TRBV5-4 TRBD1 CASSTGQGRSGELFF TGTGCCAGCAGCACGGGACAGGGGAGGTCCGGGGAGCTGTTTTTT
. TRBJ2-2 TRBV7-2 . CASSLTRATGELFF TGTGCCAGCAGCTTAACCAGGGCCACCGGGGAGCTGTTTTTT
. TRBJ1-6 TRBV18 TRBD1 CASSLGGQGPFRPLHF TGTGCCAGCTCACTCGGGGGACAGGGCCCTTTCCGACCCCTCCACTTT
. TRBJ1-5 TRBV3-1/TRBV3-2 . CASSQDPPYSNQPQHF TGTGCCAGCAGCCAAGATCCCCCGTATAGCAATCAGCCCCAGCATTTT
. TRBJ1-1 TRBV7-8 . CASSPQNTEAFF TGTGCCAGCAGCCCACAGAACACTGAAGCTTTCTTT
once TRBJ1-5 TRBV18 . CASSPQGISNQPQHF TGTGCCAGCTCACCTCAGGGTATCAGCAATCAGCCCCAGCATTTT
. TRBJ2-1 TRBV7-2 TRBD2 CASSGADYNEQFF TGTGCCTCGAGCGGGGCCGATTACAATGAGCAGTTCTTC
. TRBJ1-4 TRBV19 . CASSTGHIRGKLFF TGTGCCAGTAGTACGGGACATATCCGTGGAAAACTGTTTTTT
. TRBJ1-1 TRBV5-1 . CASSSGTFPNTEAFF TGCGCCAGCAGCTCGGGGACATTTCCGAACACTGAAGCTTTCTTT
. TRBJ1-2 TRBV5-4 . CASSTLRGGRNYGYTF TGTGCCAGCAGCACGCTCCGCGGGGGAAGGAACTATGGCTACACCTTC
once TRBJ1-6 TRBV6-6 . CASSYEARGNSPLHF TGTGCCAGCAGTTACGAGGCCCGCGGTAATTCACCCCTCCACTTT
. TRBJ2-7 TRBV4-2 TRBD1 CASSQDPRGGPYEQYF TGTGCCAGCAGCCAAGACCCCCGAGGGGGCCCCTACGAGCAGTACTTC
. TRBJ2-1 TRBV9 . CASSVDRVWYNEQFF TGTGCCAGCAGCGTAGATCGGGTATGGTACAATGAGCAGTTCTTC
few TRBJ1-2 TRBV18 . CASSPAHRANYGYTF TGTGCCAGCTCACCAGCCCACAGGGCCAACTATGGCTACACCTTC
few TRBJ1-2 TRBV5-6 . CASSLGAGYGYTF TGTGCCAGCAGCTTGGGTGCAGGGTATGGCTACACCTTC
. TRBJ1-5 TRBV5-1 . CASSFHGGVGQPQHF TGCGCCAGCAGCTTTCACGGGGGGGTAGGTCAGCCCCAGCATTTT
. TRBJ1-1 TRBV11-2 TRBD1 CASSSPGQGNTEAFF TGTGCCAGCAGCTCCCCGGGACAGGGGAACACTGAAGCTTTCTTT
. TRBJ1-4 TRBV6-5 . CASSYRATNEKLFF TGTGCCAGCAGTTACCGTGCAACTAATGAAAAACTGTTTTTT